The 15 T cell receptor beta chains below come from one sample, sequenced in a study of neurological immune-mediated disorders (dated by TCRdb to the late 2010s). Receptor libraries were prepared by 5' RACE. Sequencing relied on an Illumina HiSeq 2500. Starting from the raw public reads, TCRdb applied fastp trimming at Q25, assembled clones with MiXCR and retained in-frame beta chains. Entries that share a CDR3 protein sequence are merged under the most common genes and DNA. Present in this sample are 45,000 to 55,000 distinct CDR3 sequences, 3% to 3.5% of which were seen just once. The ten largest clones add up to 5.9% of the sample. Material: PBMCs. Receptors were obtained from a man aged 35 to 55 with multiple sclerosis.

Many counts were recorded for this clonotype. V is TRBV27 and J is TRBJ2-3, with 8 bases identical to TRBD2. Germline CDR1 is MNHEY and CDR2 is SMNVEV (reference sequence). Trimming took 2 bases from V and 4 from J; bases not matched to a gene: 5. The CDR3 extends over 15 amino acids. CDR3 sequence reads: CASSLAGGNADTQYF. Here the CDR3 DNA reads TGTGCCAGCAGTTTAGCGGGGGGCAATGCAGATACGCAGTATTTT.

The sample holds many counts of this clonotype. V gene TRBV5-1 combines with J gene TRBJ2-7; D gene ambiguous. In germline, CDR1 is SGHRS, CDR2 YFSETQ. CDR3 length: 17 residues. V lost 2 bases to trimming and J lost 2 bases, with 20 bases between them. CDR3 DNA sequence: TGCGCCAGCAGCTTACAACCTCTAGGTTCCAGCCCCTACGAGCAGTACTTC. It yields the protein CASSLQPLGSSPYEQYF.

This clonotype appeared many times. DNA of the CDR3: TGCAGTGCTAGGGGTAGTCGGGGGGCGAACGAGCAGTACTTC. Its translation: CSARGSRGANEQYF. The J gene is TRBJ2-7, the V gene TRBV20-1, with a weak D call TRBD2 (7 bases). Trimming removed 3 bases from V and 5 bases from J, with 17 bases in between. Germline CDR1 DFQATT, CDR2 SNEGSKA (reference sequence). This CDR3 has 14 amino acids.

This clonotype was recorded at least ten times. V gene TRBV20-1 combines with J gene TRBJ2-5; D may be TRBD1 (5 bases). CDR1 and CDR2 from the germline V gene are DFQATT and SNEGSKA (reference sequence). With 1 base removed from V and 2 bases from J, the gap between germline ends came to 11 bases. This CDR3 spans 14 amino acids. The CDR3 nucleotides are TGCAGTGCTAGAGTGGCGGCAGGGCAAGAGACCCAGTACTTC. This codes for CSARVAAGQETQYF.

With respect to this clonotype: The CDR3 ends on some other residue instead of the conserved phenylalanine or tryptophan, so this is likely a read error. The rearrangement links TRBV7-9 to TRBJ2-7; tentatively, D is TRBD1 (5 bases). Trimming left V 6 bases short and J 9 bases short, with 15 bases between. The CDR3 is 12 residues long. CDR1 SEHNR and CDR2 FQNEAQ come from the germline V gene (reference sequence). CDR3 DNA: TGTGCCAGCAGTCCCGACAGATTTTCGCAGTACAAC. Residues: CASSPDRFSQYN.

With regard to this clonotype: A much bigger clone sits one base away, suggesting this may be a read error. V usage is TRBV12-3 or TRBV12-4 and J usage is TRBJ1-2, with a weak D call TRBD1 (5 bases). The CDR3 length is 12 residues. Trimming pared 5 bases from V and 7 bases from J, leaving 11 bases between. DNA for the CDR3: TGTGCCAGCAGTACCCAGGGTTTTGGCTACACCTTC. It encodes CASSTQGFGYTF.

This clonotype was seen at least ten times. The chain uses TRBV6-6 and TRBJ1-2; 7 bases align to TRBD1. Germline V gives CDR1 MNHNY, CDR2 SVGAGI (reference sequence). Trimming took 6 bases from V and 8 from J; bases not matched to a gene: 15. This CDR3 is built from 15 residues. CDR3 protein: CASSPPAGGADGYTF. In DNA form, the CDR3 reads TGTGCCAGCAGCCCTCCAGCAGGGGGGGCGGACGGCTACACCTTC.

This clonotype was recorded at least ten times. The rearrangement joins TRBV5-6 to TRBJ2-7; maybe TRBD2 (5 bases). The CDR3 is 13 residues long. Germline CDR1 reads SGHDT; CDR2 reads YYEEEE. V lost 2 bases to trimming and J lost 2 bases, with 8 bases between them. The CDR3 region is CASSFGLPYEQYF. The CDR3 bases are TGTGCCAGCAGCTTCGGACTGCCCTACGAGCAGTACTTC.

This clonotype was picked up many times. V gene TRBV20-1 combines with J gene TRBJ2-7; D call uncertain. Germline lookup yields CDR1 DFQATT and CDR2 SNEGSKA (reference sequence). The ends were cut back, 5 bases at V and 0 bases at J, with 11 bases in the middle. This CDR3 spans 13 amino acids. CDR3 protein: CSALRQDSYEQYF. In DNA, the CDR3 is TGCAGTGCTCTCCGACAAGACTCCTACGAGCAGTACTTC.

This clonotype appeared many times. V is TRBV7-9 and J is TRBJ2-2; D call uncertain. Germline V gene data show CDR1 as SEHNR and CDR2 as FQNEAQ (reference sequence). This CDR3 has 11 residues. The V end lost 7 bases, the J end lost 7 bases, and 7 bases lay between the germline ends. The CDR3 loop reads CASTPSGELFF. DNA of the CDR3: TGTGCCAGCACCCCAAGCGGGGAGCTGTTTTTT.

This chain's CDR3 is CASSGLARDEQFF. CDR3 nucleotides: TGTGCCAGCAGTGGACTAGCGAGGGATGAGCAGTTCTTC. The gene calls are TRBV6-5 and TRBJ2-1, with TRBD2 identical over 9 bases. Germline trimming cut 5 bases from V and 8 bases from J; bases unmatched to any gene: 4. The CDR3 loop spans 13 amino acids. Germline-derived CDR1 and CDR2 are MNHEY and SVGAGI.

This clonotype was recorded at least ten times. J is TRBJ2-7 and V is TRBV20-1; D tentatively fits TRBD1 or TRBD2 (5 bases each). Germline V gives CDR1 DFQATT, CDR2 SNEGSKA (reference sequence). Trimming left V 3 bases short and J 3 bases short, with 15 bases between. CDR3 length: 14 residues. DNA of the CDR3: TGCAGTGCTAGTGGGGGACGGATTAGCTACGAGCAGTACTTC. Translated, it gives CSASGGRISYEQYF.

Points on this clonotype: Mismatch with germline at one junction end may stem from a read error. This chain links TRBV28 with TRBJ1-5; TRBD1 aligns across 7 bases. The CDR3 has 12 amino acids. Germline values: CDR1 MDHEN, CDR2 SYDVKM. DNA for the CDR3: TGTGCCGCAGGGGGGAACAATCAGCCCCAGAATTTT. It specifies CAAGGNNQPQNF.

About this clonotype itself: A read error is possible here, since a much larger clone lies one base away. V and J are TRBV10-3 and TRBJ1-1; no reliable D call. The CDR3 is made up of 13 amino acids. V lost 6 bases and J lost 1, with 9 bases in between. Germline V gives CDR1 ENHRY, CDR2 SYGVKD. For the CDR3, the DNA is TGTGCCATCAGGGACGAAAGGAACACTGAAGCTTTCTTT. This codes for CAIRDERNTEAFF.

This clonotype was recorded at least ten times. The V and J genes are TRBV20-1 and TRBJ2-1; 7 bases map to TRBD1. CDR3 size: 14 residues. In germline, CDR1 is DFQATT, CDR2 SNEGSKA (reference sequence). V lost 4 bases to trimming and J lost 9 bases; unmatched junction nucleotides: 12. This chain's CDR3 is CSAKDRAFDGEQFF. The CDR3 nucleotides read TGCAGTGCTAAAGACAGGGCTTTCGACGGTGAGCAGTTCTTC.